This T cell receptor beta chain was profiled in a study of blood T cells in healthy people across ages. Whole-study results and caveats: With unsorted PBMCs, a conclusive comparison of naive versus antigen-experienced cells was not possible.

The authors drew 8.5 to 10 milliliters of peripheral blood from each donor. Concerning this clonotype: The antigen remains unidentified.

Per the germline V gene, CDR1 is KGHDR and CDR2 is SFDVKD. V was pared by 3 bases and J by 3 bases, with 1 base of the junction left unmatched. The CDR3 is 14 residues long. The use of a sample-barcoded 5' primer and a J-beta primer mix characterized a second PCR of roughly 6 to 12 cycles. Every cDNA was tagged by a template-switch adaptor with 12 random nucleotides. CDR3-containing paired-end reads numbering at least 2.5 million came from each sample. TCRdb analysed the 5' RACE reads with MiXCR anew, one entry per CDR3 protein. Among over 1,500,000 distinct CDR3 sequences listed, around 50% were seen once.

The chain is built from TRBV24-1 and TRBJ2-1, with 7 bases lining up with TRBD2. The receptor was derived from a middle-aged woman in good health. The material sequenced was blood. This CDR3 is CATSDTSDYNEQFF. The CDR3 DNA follows: TGTGCCACCAGTGATACTAGCGACTACAATGAGCAGTTCTTC.